The T cell receptor (beta chain) described here comes from a study of T-cell memory formation after mild COVID-19. The CDR3 covers 14 residues. Trimming left V 0 bases short and J 7 bases short, with 8 bases between. Germline CDR1 reads KGHDR; CDR2 reads SFDVKD. In its sample, this clonotype was seen a few times. TCRdb re-called the 5' RACE reads with MiXCR, one entry per CDR3 protein. Of 450,000 to 700,000 distinct CDR3 sequences in the sample, 15% to 20% were seen once. The chain links TRBV24-1 to TRBJ2-2; TRBD2 is a possible D gene (6 bases). Sample: PBMCs or a T cell subset sorted from them (not recorded which). The clonotype comes from an adult woman who had mild COVID-19 (a few samples of this study predate the infection). Cell type and time point are not known. The CDR3: CATSDLWGVGELFF. The CDR3 region has the DNA TGTGCCACCAGTGATTTGTGGGGGGTCGGGGAGCTGTTTTTT.